These 15 T cell receptor beta chains originate from one sample sequenced in a study of Ad26.COV2.S vaccination and SARS-CoV-2 variants. This table comes from immunoSEQ multiplex PCR, and its TCRdb copy is limited to in-frame clones, with some not included. The table has about 350,000 clones, about 90% seen once; the top ten hold 3% to 5%. The sample consisted of peripheral blood, taken after recovery from COVID-19. The origin of the receptors is a human donor who had recovered from COVID-19.

V gene TRBV19 combines with J gene TRBJ1-3; D perhaps matches TRBD1 (5 bases). Germline-derived CDR1 and CDR2 are LNHDA and SQIVND (reference sequence). Trimming removed 10 bases from V and 4 bases from J, with 26 bases in between. CDR3 length equals 17 residues. The CDR3 sequence: CANPKSPRGAWGNTIYF. In nucleotides, the CDR3 is TGTGCCAACCCGAAATCCCCCCGTGGGGCTTGGGGAAACACCATATATTTT.

This chain uses TRBV6-5 with TRBJ1-6; 7 positions agree with TRBD1. This CDR3 has 15 amino acids. The V gene end was trimmed by 6 bases and the J gene end by 6 bases; junction bases not matched to a gene: 8. Germline V gives CDR1 MNHEY, CDR2 SVGAGI. The CDR3, as DNA: TGTGCCAGCAGAGTGGACAGGACTCTTAATTCACCCCTCCACTTT. Its protein product is CASRVDRTLNSPLHF.

The chain combines TRBV3-1 (or the pseudogene TRBV3-2) with TRBJ1-1; maybe TRBD1 (6 bases). CDR3 length: 16 residues. CDR1 is LGHDT and CDR2 is YNNKEL in the germline V gene (reference sequence). Trimming shortened V by 4 bases and J by 0 bases, and 15 bases separated the two germline ends. CDR3 amino acids: CASSRIPDSMNTEAFF. As DNA, the CDR3 is TGTGCCAGCAGCCGGATACCGGACAGCATGAACACTGAAGCTTTCTTT.

This clone was found once. CDR3 protein: CASSLDGRGPQHF. The CDR3 bases are TGTGCCAGCAGCTTGGATGGTCGCGGGCCCCAGCATTTT. The rearrangement links TRBV5-5 to TRBJ1-5, with no clear D. The V end lost 0 bases, the J end lost 9 bases, and 10 bases lay between the germline ends. CDR1 and CDR2 (germline): SGHKS, YYEKEE (reference sequence). The CDR3 runs to 13 residues. Looking up the rest from reference TRBV5-5 and TRBJ1-5 gives the full variable domain: DAGVTQSPTHLIKTRGQQVTLRCSPISGHKSVSWYQQVLGQGPQFIFQYYEKEERGRGNFPDRFSARQFPNYSSELNVNALLLGDSALYLCASSLDGRGPQHFGDGTRLSIL.

CDR3 sequence (DNA): TGTGCCAGCAGCTTAGGCGCATCTCCCTCCTACGAGCAGTACTTC. It specifies CASSLGASPSYEQYF. The genes are TRBV11-2 and TRBJ2-7; D is uncertain. The germline CDR1 and CDR2 sequences are SGHAT and FQNNGV. With 1 base removed from V and 0 bases from J, the gap between germline ends came to 10 bases. The CDR3 has 15 amino acids.

The chain couples TRBV15 to TRBJ2-3; the match to TRBD2 covers 7 bases. The CDR3 totals 13 residues. V was clipped by 5 bases and J by 4 bases; unmatched bases: 3. Germline assignment: CDR1 LNHNV and CDR2 YYDKDF (reference sequence). The CDR3: CATSGGEPDTQYF. The CDR3 DNA is TGTGCCACCAGCGGGGGGGAGCCAGATACGCAGTATTTT. Complete variable domain (other parts from reference TRBV15 and TRBJ2-3): DAMVIQNPRYQVTQFGKPVTLSCSQTLNHNVMYWYQQKSSQAPKLLFHYYDKDFNNEADTPDNFQSRRPNTSFCFLDIRSPGLGDTAMYLCATSGGEPDTQYFGPGTRLTVL.

This clone was counted between two and nine times. The rearrangement links TRBV25-1 to TRBJ1-1; D is undetermined. This CDR3 region has 15 residues. CDR1 is MGHDK, CDR2 SYGVNS, per germline. V lost 6 bases and J 0 bases, leaving 14 bases between the germline ends. CDR3 sequence: CASRPRGVVNTEAFF. The CDR3 DNA reads TGTGCCAGCAGACCCCGCGGGGTAGTGAACACTGAAGCTTTCTTT.

The chain has TRBV2 and TRBJ1-2; unclear D gene. Trimming stripped 8 bases from V and 4 bases from J, with 11 bases between. Germline V gene sequence: CDR1 SNHLY, CDR2 FYNNEI. This CDR3 contains 12 residues. As DNA, the CDR3 is TGTGCCAGCTCGGGTGTTGCCTATGGCTACACCTTC. Translating it yields CASSGVAYGYTF.

This rearrangement joins TRBV6-1 to TRBJ1-2; D is undetermined. V dropped 2 bases and J dropped 2 bases, with 9 bases sitting between them. The CDR3 covers 14 residues. Germline CDR1 and CDR2: MNHNS and SASEGT. The CDR3 is CASSEMYGNYGYTF. DNA for the CDR3: TGTGCCAGCAGTGAAATGTACGGGAACTATGGCTACACCTTC.

The chain couples TRBV24-1 to TRBJ2-5; 10 nucleotides agree with TRBD1. With V trimmed by 6 bases and J by 6 bases, 6 bases remained unmatched. CDR3 length equals 14 residues. CDR1 KGHDR and CDR2 SFDVKD come from the germline V gene. Here the CDR3 reads CATSPGQGPQTQYF. In DNA form, the CDR3 reads TGTGCCACCAGTCCGGGACAGGGGCCACAGACCCAGTACTTC.

The V gene is TRBV4-1, the J gene TRBJ2-3; 8 positions agree with TRBD2. Germline V gene data show CDR1 as MGHRA and CDR2 as YSYEKL. V lost 4 bases and J lost 3; bases outside the gene matches: 9. The CDR3 consists of 16 residues. The CDR3 region is CASSRERGLETDTQYF. The CDR3 DNA reads TGCGCCAGCAGCCGAGAGAGGGGACTAGAGACAGATACGCAGTATTTT.

The chain carries TRBV6-5 and TRBJ2-7; D possibly matches TRBD1 or TRBD2 (5 bases each). The CDR3 loop spans 15 amino acids. V dropped 8 bases and J dropped 4 bases, with 21 bases sitting between them. CDR1 is MNHEY and CDR2 is SVGAGI in the germline V gene. The CDR3 loop reads CASGGRQTGGYEQYF. The CDR3 DNA reads TGTGCCAGCGGAGGACGACAGACGGGCGGGTACGAGCAGTACTTC.

In regard to this clone: The same CDR3 is also encoded by other DNA sequences in this sample. The V gene is TRBV9, the J gene TRBJ1-2; D remains ambiguous. This CDR3 has 14 amino acids. Looked up from germline, CDR1 is SGDLS and CDR2 is YYNGEE. V shed 0 bases and J shed 4 bases, with 10 bases lying between them. CDR3 sequence reads: CASSVGVGAYGYTF. The CDR3, as DNA: TGTGCCAGCAGCGTAGGAGTAGGAGCCTATGGCTACACCTTC.

This CDR3 reads CASSLAIVTAYQETQYF. CDR3 nucleotides: TGTGCCAGCAGCTTGGCCATAGTAACAGCGTACCAAGAGACCCAGTACTTC. The J gene is TRBJ2-5, the V gene TRBV5-8; no reliable D call. Germline assignment: CDR1 SGHTS and CDR2 YDEGEE. Trimming stripped 0 bases from V and 0 bases from J, with 15 bases between. The length of the CDR3 is 17 residues.

The V call is TRBV27, the J call TRBJ2-6, with 7 bases aligning to TRBD1. The V segment lost 6 bases and the J segment 1 base; nucleotides outside the gene matches: 12. Germline V gene sequence: CDR1 MNHEY, CDR2 SMNVEV (reference sequence). The CDR3 covers 18 residues. In DNA form, the CDR3 reads TGTGCCAGCAGCCCACAGACAGGGTTCCTTTCTGGGGCCAACGTCCTGACTTTC. Protein sequence: CASSPQTGFLSGANVLTF.